Listed here is a single T cell receptor (beta chain). These data belong to a study of blood T cell repertoires in COVID-19. CDR1 and CDR2 from the germline V gene are MNHEY and SVGAGI. This CDR3 contains 14 residues. Trimming pared 8 bases from V and 0 bases from J, leaving 11 bases between. Produced via immunoSEQ multiplex PCR; TCRdb's table is partial and in-frame only. The sample consists of some 210,000 clones, 65% to 85% of them appearing once. In terms of age and location, participants ranged from roughly 18 to 95 years and lived in about two dozen US areas. The rearrangement uses TRBV6-5 and TRBJ1-3; no clear D. The sequenced sample was PBMCs or T cells enriched from blood (not recorded which). The TCR comes from a man between 25 and 39 years old with acute COVID-19. The CDR3 region has the DNA TGTGCCAGCGGGAGTCTCGACTCTGGAAACACCATATATTTT. This sequence encodes CASGSLDSGNTIYF.